This TCR beta chain was identified in a study of T cells after yellow fever vaccination. From the 5' RACE reads, TCRdb called clonotypes with MiXCR, one entry per CDR3 protein. The table has about 170,000 distinct CDR3 sequences, approximately 10% seen once. This CDR3 has 14 residues. The V gene lost 2 bases and the J gene lost 5 bases, with 12 bases spanning the gap. CDR1 and CDR2 from the germline V gene are MNHEY and SMNVEV (reference sequence). Material: CD8+ T cells sorted from PBMCs, obtained 15 days after the yellow fever booster vaccination. The genes are TRBV27 and TRBJ1-1, with D maybe TRBD1 (6 bases). This clonotype originated in a man aged 18 to 29 who received the YFV17D yellow fever vaccine. This CDR3 reads CASSLGRGHTEAFF. DNA for the CDR3: TGTGCCAGCAGTTTAGGCCGGGGGCATACTGAAGCTTTCTTT.